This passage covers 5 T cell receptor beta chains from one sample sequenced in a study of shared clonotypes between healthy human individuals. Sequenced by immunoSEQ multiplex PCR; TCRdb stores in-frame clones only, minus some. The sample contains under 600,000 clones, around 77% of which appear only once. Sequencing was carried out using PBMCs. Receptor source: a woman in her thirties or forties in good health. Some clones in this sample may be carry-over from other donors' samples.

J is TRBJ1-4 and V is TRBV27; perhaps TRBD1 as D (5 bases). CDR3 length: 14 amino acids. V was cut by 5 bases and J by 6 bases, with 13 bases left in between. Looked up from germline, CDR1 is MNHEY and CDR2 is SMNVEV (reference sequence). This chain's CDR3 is CASSPRDPHEKLFF. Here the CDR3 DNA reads TGTGCCAGCAGTCCCAGGGATCCCCATGAAAAACTGTTTTTT.

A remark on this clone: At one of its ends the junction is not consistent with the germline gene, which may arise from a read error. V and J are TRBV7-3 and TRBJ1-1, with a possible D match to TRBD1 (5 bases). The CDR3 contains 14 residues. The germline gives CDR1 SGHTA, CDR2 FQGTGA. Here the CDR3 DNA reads TGTGCCAACAGCGCTACAGGACTGAACACTGAAGCTTTCTTT. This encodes CANSATGLNTEAFF. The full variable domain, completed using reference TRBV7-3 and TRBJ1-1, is GAGVSQTPSNKVTEKGKYVELRCDPISGHTALYWYRQSLGQGPEFLIYFQGTGAADDSGLPNDRFFAVRPEGSVSTLKIQRTERGDSAVYLCANSATGLNTEAFFGQGTRLTVV.

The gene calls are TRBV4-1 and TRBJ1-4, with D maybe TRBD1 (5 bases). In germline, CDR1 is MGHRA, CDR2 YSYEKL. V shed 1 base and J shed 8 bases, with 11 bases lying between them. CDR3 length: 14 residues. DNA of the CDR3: TGCGCCAGCAGCCAAGCGGCGGGACGGGAAAAACTGTTTTTT. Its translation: CASSQAAGREKLFF.

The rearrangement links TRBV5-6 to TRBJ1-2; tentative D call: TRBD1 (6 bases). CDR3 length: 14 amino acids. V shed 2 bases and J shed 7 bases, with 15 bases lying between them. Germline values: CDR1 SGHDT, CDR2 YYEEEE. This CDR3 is CASSFPQGDGGYTF. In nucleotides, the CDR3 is TGTGCCAGCAGCTTTCCACAGGGTGATGGTGGCTACACCTTC.

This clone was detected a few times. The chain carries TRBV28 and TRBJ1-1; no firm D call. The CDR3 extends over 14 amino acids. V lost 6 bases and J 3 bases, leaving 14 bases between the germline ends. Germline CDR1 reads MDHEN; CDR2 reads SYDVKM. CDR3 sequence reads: CASSRGRRDTEAFF. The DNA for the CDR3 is TGTGCCAGCAGCCGCGGACGGCGTGACACTGAAGCTTTCTTT.